A single sample is the source of the 17 T cell receptor beta chains below, sequenced in a study of OX40 agonist ivuxolimab in advanced cancers. Clones were read by immunoSEQ multiplex PCR, and TCRdb kept only the in-frame ones, dropping some. This sample yields around 67,000 clones, of which around 81% are seen a single time; around 8.2% belongs to the top ten. Source: CD4+ or CD8+ T cells sorted from blood, taken in a trial of the OX40 agonist ivuxolimab. The receptors were sampled from an adult with an advanced solid tumor such as melanoma, head and neck, liver or kidney cancer.

Comment on this clone: This same CDR3 is encoded by further DNA sequences in the sample. This chain joins TRBV7-3 and TRBJ2-2; no definite D call. The CDR3 has 14 residues. Trimming took off 5 bases at V and 1 base at J, with 8 bases between the two ends. The germline CDR1 and CDR2 sequences are SGHTA and FQGTGA. CDR3 residues: CASSPSRNTGELFF. CDR3 DNA: TGTGCCAGCAGCCCCTCTCGGAACACCGGGGAGCTGTTTTTT.

J is TRBJ1-2 and V is TRBV5-4; D may be TRBD1 (6 bases). Germline CDR1 reads SGHNT; CDR2 reads YYREEE (reference sequence). The CDR3 has 13 amino acids. V was shortened by 2 bases and J by 2 bases, with 7 bases between the two germline ends. CDR3 DNA sequence: TGTGCCAGCAGCTTTGGACAGAACTATGGCTACACCTTC. Translation: CASSFGQNYGYTF.

The chain uses TRBV2 and TRBJ2-2, with TRBD1 matching over 7 bases. V was pared by 6 bases and J by 2 bases, with 6 bases of the junction left unmatched. Germline V gives CDR1 SNHLY, CDR2 FYNNEI. This CDR3 has 15 residues. CDR3 residues: CASRGRDSNTGELFF. CDR3 sequence (DNA): TGTGCCAGCAGGGGCCGGGACAGCAACACCGGGGAGCTGTTTTTT.

CDR3 in amino acids: CASSLEAVRREAFF. The CDR3 nucleotides read TGCGCCAGCAGCTTGGAGGCGGTTCGGCGAGAAGCTTTCTTT. The rearrangement joins TRBV5-1 to TRBJ1-1; D is unclear. CDR3 size: 14 residues. The germline V and J ends were trimmed by 0 bases and 8 bases, with 14 bases remaining between them. Germline values: CDR1 SGHRS, CDR2 YFSETQ.

The V gene is TRBV7-6, the J gene TRBJ2-7; D is unresolved. CDR3 length equals 13 residues. Trimming cost V 1 base and J 2 bases, with 6 bases left between them. The germline gives CDR1 SGHVS, CDR2 FNYEAQ. The CDR3 sequence is CASSLESPYEQYF. In DNA, the CDR3 is TGTGCCAGCAGCTTAGAGAGCCCCTACGAGCAGTACTTC.

V gene TRBV18 combines with J gene TRBJ1-5; 7 positions agree with TRBD1. The CDR3 covers 15 residues. The J segment lost 1 base and the V segment lost 3 bases, leaving 3 bases of the junction unmatched. CDR1 KGHSH and CDR2 LQKENI come from the germline V gene. The chain's CDR3 is CASSPTGASNQPQHF. DNA for the CDR3: TGTGCCAGCTCACCCACAGGGGCGAGCAATCAGCCCCAGCATTTT.

V usage is TRBV9 and J usage is TRBJ2-5; either TRBD1 or TRBD2 may supply D (6 bases each). The CDR3 runs to 17 residues. CDR1 and CDR2 (germline): SGDLS, YYNGEE. The germline V and J ends were trimmed by 3 bases and 2 bases, with 20 bases remaining between them. CDR3 bases: TGTGCCAGCAGCGCCCGCCTCCGAGGAGGGGGTCAAGAGACCCAGTACTTC. Its protein is CASSARLRGGGQETQYF.

This clone was found once. At the DNA level, this CDR3 is encoded by other sequences in the same sample as well. The chain links TRBV18 to TRBJ1-1, with D maybe TRBD1 (5 bases). V shed 2 bases and J shed 1 base, with 5 bases lying between them. The CDR3 contains 13 residues. Germline V gene lookup returns CDR1 KGHSH and CDR2 LQKENI. The CDR3 DNA sequence: TGTGCCAGCTCACCAGGGGGGAACACTGAAGCTTTCTTT. It specifies CASSPGGNTEAFF.

The chain is built from TRBV9 and TRBJ2-7; TRBD1 agrees at 7 bases. V shed 4 bases and J 1 base; nucleotides not matched to a gene: 8. The CDR3 runs to 15 residues. The germline V gene has CDR1 SGDLS and CDR2 YYNGEE. The CDR3 loop is CASSTSTGQSYEQYF. For the CDR3, the DNA is TGTGCCAGCAGCACCTCGACAGGGCAATCCTACGAGCAGTACTTC.

V gene TRBV5-5 combines with J gene TRBJ1-1, with TRBD1 as a possible D gene (6 bases). This CDR3 region has 17 residues. Germline-derived CDR1 and CDR2 are SGHKS and YYEKEE (reference sequence). Trimming shortened V by 3 bases and J by 0 bases, and 18 bases separated the two germline ends. The CDR3 nucleotides read TGTGCCAGCAGCTCGGACCCGGGGGGCGCCTTGAACACTGAAGCTTTCTTT. Its protein product is CASSSDPGGALNTEAFF.

This chain links TRBV5-1 with TRBJ2-7; D possibly corresponds to TRBD2 (5 bases). The CDR3 extends over 13 amino acids. V shed 0 bases and J shed 2 bases, with 6 bases lying between them. Germline lookup yields CDR1 SGHRS and CDR2 YFSETQ. The CDR3 DNA follows: TGCGCCAGCAGCTTGGCGGGGACCTACGAGCAGTACTTC. Translation: CASSLAGTYEQYF.

The chain combines TRBV19 with TRBJ2-6; D unresolved. The CDR3 length is 15 residues. Trimming took 5 bases from V and 0 from J, leaving 8 bases between them. The germline CDR1 and CDR2 sequences are LNHDA and SQIVND (reference sequence). CDR3 loop: CASSAPSSGANVLTF. The CDR3, as DNA: TGTGCCAGTAGTGCTCCCTCCTCTGGGGCCAACGTCCTGACTTTC.

The CDR3 DNA sequence: TGTGCCTGGAGTGTACAGGGGGGCAGTTCACCCCTCCACTTT. This translates into CAWSVQGGSSPLHF. The chain joins TRBV30 to TRBJ1-6; 8 nucleotides match TRBD1. This CDR3 comprises 14 residues. Trimming removed 0 bases from V and 9 bases from J; junction bases left unmatched: 4. Per the germline V gene, CDR1 is GTSNPN and CDR2 is SVGIG (reference sequence).

The chain has TRBV7-2 and TRBJ2-1; possible D gene TRBD1, 6 bases. CDR3 length equals 13 residues. Trimming stripped 9 bases from V and 10 bases from J, with 19 bases between. Germline V gives CDR1 SGHTA, CDR2 FQGNSA. The DNA of the CDR3 is TGTGCCAGTGGGGGCACCTTTTCGAAGGAGCAGTTCTTC. Translating gives CASGGTFSKEQFF.

This chain links TRBV11-3 with TRBJ2-5; possibly TRBD1 for D (5 bases). Germline lookup yields CDR1 SGHNT and CDR2 YENEEA. This CDR3 has 14 amino acids. Trimming cost V 0 bases and J 2 bases, with 7 bases left between them. CDR3 amino acids: CASSLEGQQETQYF. The CDR3 DNA is TGTGCCAGCAGCTTAGAAGGACAACAAGAGACCCAGTACTTC.

This rearrangement joins TRBV7-8 to TRBJ2-1, with 8 bases matching TRBD1. The CDR3 length is 17 residues. Germline-derived CDR1 and CDR2 are SGHVS and FQNEAQ. V dropped 5 bases and J dropped 5; count of bases not matched to a gene: 14. Written as DNA, the CDR3 is TGTGCCAGCAGCGCGGCTTTAATTAGGACAGGGCACAATGAGCAGTTCTTC. This gives the protein CASSAALIRTGHNEQFF.

The rearrangement links TRBV7-2 to TRBJ1-2; 7 nucleotides align to TRBD1. The germline gives CDR1 SGHTA, CDR2 FQGNSA. The CDR3 spans 14 residues. V was pared by 3 bases and J by 4 bases, with 5 bases of the junction left unmatched. CDR3 nucleotides: TGTGCCAGCAGCTTGAGACAGGGACCCTATGGCTACACCTTC. Translated: CASSLRQGPYGYTF.